A selection of T cell receptor beta chains follows, all from one sample in a study of control samples from healthy donors and cancer patients. Sequencing was performed with immunoSEQ multiplex PCR; in TCRdb, only in-frame clones are kept and a portion is missing. This sample carries about 64,000 clones, about 92% of them seen once, and the ten largest clones take roughly 1.6%. Sequencing was carried out using PBMCs. The receptors here all came from a man aged 40-49 years with colorectal cancer. CDR3s include the opening cysteine and the closing phenylalanine or tryptophan. Fields, in order: J gene, V gene, D gene, clone size, CDR3 protein, CDR3 DNA. A D gene is named only where the DNA matches it firmly. For some rows the clone size is stated as once, few or many, or as a class when expanded; others skip it.

J gene: TRBJ2-1; V gene: TRBV19; D gene: .; clone size: few; CDR3 protein: CASKTGGSSYNEQFF; CDR3 DNA: TGTGCCAGTAAAACCGGGGGAAGCTCCTACAATGAGCAGTTCTTC
J gene: TRBJ1-1; V gene: TRBV7-8; D gene: .; clone size: .; CDR3 protein: CASSLGATGREAFF; CDR3 DNA: TGTGCCAGCAGCTTAGGGGCCACTGGAAGAGAAGCTTTCTTT
J gene: TRBJ2-6; V gene: TRBV3-1/TRBV3-2; D gene: .; clone size: .; CDR3 protein: CASTQSSGANVLTF; CDR3 DNA: TGTGCCAGCACACAAAGCTCTGGGGCCAACGTCCTGACTTTC
J gene: TRBJ2-5; V gene: TRBV12-5; D gene: .; clone size: .; CDR3 protein: CASGVGTGQETQYF; CDR3 DNA: TGTGCTAGTGGAGTCGGGACCGGACAAGAGACCCAGTACTTC
J gene: TRBJ2-7; V gene: TRBV6-5; D gene: .; clone size: once; CDR3 protein: CASSTGQLLTYEQYF; CDR3 DNA: TGTGCCAGCAGCACCGGACAGCTTTTAACCTACGAGCAGTACTTC
J gene: TRBJ1-4; V gene: TRBV2; D gene: .; clone size: .; CDR3 protein: CASRVDTGKLFF; CDR3 DNA: TGTGCCAGCAGGGTCGACACCGGAAAACTGTTTTTT
J gene: TRBJ1-1; V gene: TRBV5-1; D gene: .; clone size: once; CDR3 protein: CASSFQENTEAFF; CDR3 DNA: TGCGCCAGCAGCTTCCAAGAAAACACTGAAGCTTTCTTT
J gene: TRBJ1-2; V gene: TRBV6-1; D gene: .; clone size: .; CDR3 protein: CASSETANYGYTF; CDR3 DNA: TGTGCCAGCAGTGAAACAGCGAACTATGGCTACACCTTC
J gene: TRBJ2-1; V gene: TRBV5-5; D gene: .; clone size: once; CDR3 protein: CASSLEGSSHNEQFF; CDR3 DNA: TGTGCCAGCAGCTTGGAAGGGAGTTCCCACAATGAGCAGTTCTTC
J gene: TRBJ1-1; V gene: TRBV7-2; D gene: .; clone size: .; CDR3 protein: CASSRTSDTEAFF; CDR3 DNA: TGTGCCAGCAGCCGCACCTCGGACACTGAAGCTTTCTTT
J gene: TRBJ1-5; V gene: TRBV3-1/TRBV3-2; D gene: .; clone size: .; CDR3 protein: CASSQDIGANQPQHF; CDR3 DNA: TGTGCCAGCAGCCAAGACATAGGGGCCAATCAGCCCCAGCATTTT
J gene: TRBJ2-5; V gene: TRBV7-3; D gene: .; clone size: once; CDR3 protein: CASSFKAGGETQYF; CDR3 DNA: TGTGCCAGCAGCTTTAAGGCGGGCGGTGAGACCCAGTACTTC
J gene: TRBJ1-6; V gene: TRBV23-1; D gene: TRBD1; clone size: .; CDR3 protein: CASSRPGGVNSPLHF; CDR3 DNA: TGCGCCAGCTCTCGGCCAGGGGGCGTAAATTCACCCCTCCACTTT
J gene: TRBJ1-1; V gene: TRBV29-1; D gene: .; clone size: .; CDR3 protein: CSVKDAEAFF; CDR3 DNA: TGCAGCGTTAAGGATGCTGAAGCTTTCTTT
J gene: TRBJ1-4; V gene: TRBV7-6; D gene: TRBD1; clone size: .; CDR3 protein: CASSLQQGAREKLFF; CDR3 DNA: TGTGCCAGCAGCCTTCAACAGGGGGCAAGGGAAAAACTGTTTTTT
J gene: TRBJ1-1; V gene: TRBV27; D gene: .; clone size: .; CDR3 protein: CASSLLPGSVTEAFF; CDR3 DNA: TGTGCCAGCAGTTTATTGCCAGGGTCCGTCACTGAAGCTTTCTTT
J gene: TRBJ1-4; V gene: TRBV20-1; D gene: .; clone size: .; CDR3 protein: CSASQRPNEKLFF; CDR3 DNA: TGCAGTGCCAGTCAAAGGCCTAATGAAAAACTGTTTTTT
J gene: TRBJ2-2; V gene: TRBV4-2; D gene: .; clone size: few; CDR3 protein: CASSQDQGARTGELFF; CDR3 DNA: TGTGCCAGCAGCCAAGATCAAGGGGCCAGGACCGGGGAGCTGTTTTTT
J gene: TRBJ2-3; V gene: TRBV5-6; D gene: .; clone size: few; CDR3 protein: CASSFQGLRVDTQYF; CDR3 DNA: TGTGCCAGCAGCTTCCAGGGGCTCAGGGTAGATACGCAGTATTTT
J gene: TRBJ2-7; V gene: TRBV7-8; D gene: .; clone size: once; CDR3 protein: CASRGASSSYEQYF; CDR3 DNA: TGTGCCAGCAGGGGGGCCTCCTCCTCCTACGAGCAGTACTTC
J gene: TRBJ1-3; V gene: TRBV20-1; D gene: .; clone size: .; CDR3 protein: CSASMNRDTIYF; CDR3 DNA: TGCAGTGCTAGTATGAACAGAGACACCATATATTTT
J gene: TRBJ2-3; V gene: TRBV19; D gene: TRBD1; clone size: .; CDR3 protein: CASRDQQGSKDTQYF; CDR3 DNA: TGTGCCAGCCGGGATCAACAGGGGAGTAAAGATACGCAGTATTTT
J gene: TRBJ2-6; V gene: TRBV4-3; D gene: .; clone size: once; CDR3 protein: CASSPKSSGANVLTF; CDR3 DNA: TGCGCCAGCAGCCCTAAATCTTCTGGGGCCAACGTCCTGACTTTC
J gene: TRBJ2-7; V gene: TRBV5-1; D gene: .; clone size: .; CDR3 protein: CASSLDPGAYEQYF; CDR3 DNA: TGCGCCAGCAGCTTGGACCCGGGGGCCTACGAGCAGTACTTC
J gene: TRBJ1-2; V gene: TRBV4-1; D gene: .; clone size: .; CDR3 protein: CASSLTGGGDGPRYGYTF; CDR3 DNA: TGCGCCAGCAGCCTCACGGGGGGTGGGGACGGACCTCGATATGGCTACACCTTC
J gene: TRBJ1-1; V gene: TRBV5-1; D gene: TRBD1; clone size: .; CDR3 protein: CASSPGQSLNTEAFF; CDR3 DNA: TGCGCCAGCAGCCCGGGACAGAGCTTGAACACTGAAGCTTTCTTT
J gene: TRBJ2-7; V gene: TRBV11-3; D gene: TRBD2; clone size: .; CDR3 protein: CASSRAGGFSYEQYF; CDR3 DNA: TGTGCCTCCTCCAGGGCGGGGGGGTTCTCCTACGAGCAGTACTTC
J gene: TRBJ2-4; V gene: TRBV4-1; D gene: TRBD2; clone size: .; CDR3 protein: CASSRTSGRENIQYF; CDR3 DNA: TGCGCCAGCAGTCGGACTAGCGGCAGGGAAAACATTCAGTACTTC
J gene: TRBJ1-5; V gene: TRBV19; D gene: .; clone size: .; CDR3 protein: CASSQNRFQPQHF; CDR3 DNA: TGTGCCAGTAGCCAGAATAGGTTTCAGCCCCAGCATTTT
J gene: TRBJ1-5; V gene: TRBV3-1/TRBV3-2; D gene: .; clone size: .; CDR3 protein: CASSQDAGGHQPQHF; CDR3 DNA: TGTGCCAGCAGCCAAGATGCGGGGGGGCATCAGCCCCAGCATTTT
J gene: TRBJ2-7; V gene: TRBV10-3; D gene: TRBD2; clone size: .; CDR3 protein: CAISDRASGGHEQYF; CDR3 DNA: TGTGCCATCAGTGATAGGGCTAGCGGGGGCCACGAGCAGTACTTC
J gene: TRBJ2-7; V gene: TRBV19; D gene: .; clone size: .; CDR3 protein: CASKDPNVYEQYF; CDR3 DNA: TGTGCCAGCAAGGACCCAAATGTCTACGAGCAGTACTTC
J gene: TRBJ2-1; V gene: TRBV11-3; D gene: .; clone size: .; CDR3 protein: CASSLGGGRGTDEQFF; CDR3 DNA: TGTGCCAGCAGCTTAGGCGGGGGCAGGGGGACCGATGAGCAGTTCTTC
J gene: TRBJ2-7; V gene: TRBV2; D gene: .; clone size: .; CDR3 protein: CAAGVTYEQYF; CDR3 DNA: TGTGCCGCGGGTGTGACCTACGAGCAGTACTTC
J gene: TRBJ2-7; V gene: TRBV5-4; D gene: TRBD1; clone size: .; CDR3 protein: CASTDRRTGGYEQYF; CDR3 DNA: TGTGCCAGCACCGACCGTCGGACAGGGGGTTACGAGCAGTACTTC
J gene: TRBJ2-1; V gene: TRBV2; D gene: .; clone size: few; CDR3 protein: CASIEGPSVGGEQFF; CDR3 DNA: TGTGCCAGCATCGAGGGGCCCTCGGTGGGGGGTGAGCAGTTCTTC
J gene: TRBJ2-3; V gene: TRBV4-2; D gene: .; clone size: .; CDR3 protein: CASSHEYDTQYF; CDR3 DNA: TGTGCCAGCAGCCACGAATACGATACGCAGTATTTT
J gene: TRBJ1-1; V gene: TRBV20-1; D gene: .; clone size: .; CDR3 protein: CSANSNTEAFF; CDR3 DNA: TGCAGTGCTAATTCAAACACTGAAGCTTTCTTT
J gene: TRBJ2-1; V gene: TRBV24-1; D gene: .; clone size: .; CDR3 protein: CATSDSRANEQFF; CDR3 DNA: TGTGCCACCAGTGATTCCAGGGCCAATGAGCAGTTCTTC
J gene: TRBJ2-3; V gene: TRBV7-3; D gene: TRBD2; clone size: .; CDR3 protein: CASSPPGLAGGFDTQYF; CDR3 DNA: TGTGCCAGCAGCCCGCCGGGACTAGCGGGGGGTTTTGATACGCAGTATTTT
J gene: TRBJ2-4; V gene: TRBV7-6; D gene: TRBD2; clone size: .; CDR3 protein: CASSLDGLADQLAKNIQYF; CDR3 DNA: TGTGCCAGCAGCCTAGATGGACTAGCGGACCAACTAGCCAAAAACATTCAGTACTTC
J gene: TRBJ2-3; V gene: TRBV5-6; D gene: TRBD2; clone size: .; CDR3 protein: CASSTGLAGKIDTQYF; CDR3 DNA: TGTGCCAGCAGCACGGGACTAGCGGGGAAGATAGATACGCAGTATTTT
J gene: TRBJ2-2; V gene: TRBV24-1; D gene: TRBD2; clone size: .; CDR3 protein: CATSDSGGARTGELFF; CDR3 DNA: TGTGCCACCAGTGATAGCGGGGGGGCTCGAACCGGGGAGCTGTTTTTT
J gene: TRBJ2-2; V gene: TRBV9; D gene: .; clone size: .; CDR3 protein: CASSVGIQRDTGELFF; CDR3 DNA: TGTGCCAGCAGCGTAGGGATCCAGCGGGACACCGGGGAGCTGTTTTTT
J gene: TRBJ2-3; V gene: TRBV6-5; D gene: .; clone size: .; CDR3 protein: CASSSRLHPDTQYF; CDR3 DNA: TGTGCCAGCAGTTCGAGATTGCATCCAGATACGCAGTATTTT
J gene: TRBJ2-7; V gene: TRBV5-1; D gene: .; clone size: .; CDR3 protein: CASSFSGLASYEQYF; CDR3 DNA: TGCGCCAGCAGCTTTAGTGGATTAGCGAGCTACGAGCAGTACTTC
J gene: TRBJ1-2; V gene: TRBV12-5; D gene: .; clone size: .; CDR3 protein: CASVGDGRSGYTF; CDR3 DNA: TGTGCTAGTGTCGGGGACGGCAGGAGTGGCTACACCTTC
J gene: TRBJ1-5; V gene: TRBV19; D gene: TRBD1; clone size: .; CDR3 protein: CASSIMGQGAPQPQHF; CDR3 DNA: TGTGCCAGTAGTATAATGGGACAGGGGGCACCTCAGCCCCAGCATTTT
J gene: TRBJ2-5; V gene: TRBV5-4; D gene: .; clone size: .; CDR3 protein: CASSIGRETQYF; CDR3 DNA: TGTGCCAGCAGTATAGGGAGAGAGACCCAGTACTTC
J gene: TRBJ1-5; V gene: TRBV20-1; D gene: .; clone size: few; CDR3 protein: CSASVGGGNQPQHF; CDR3 DNA: TGCAGTGCTAGTGTGGGGGGTGGCAATCAGCCCCAGCATTTT
J gene: TRBJ1-3; V gene: TRBV7-9; D gene: TRBD1; clone size: .; CDR3 protein: CASSSDRVSGNTIYF; CDR3 DNA: TGTGCCAGCAGCTCAGACAGGGTCTCTGGAAACACCATATATTTT
J gene: TRBJ1-1; V gene: TRBV18; D gene: TRBD1; clone size: .; CDR3 protein: CASSPFALQGGNTEAFF; CDR3 DNA: TGTGCCAGCTCACCCTTCGCTTTACAGGGGGGGAACACTGAAGCTTTCTTT